This passage covers 5 T cell receptor beta chains from one sample sequenced in a study of blood T cell repertoires in COVID-19. Here immunoSEQ multiplex PCR was the method, and the copy in TCRdb shows in-frame clones only, minus some. There are about 150,000 clones in the sample; 78% occur only once, and around 1.7% lies in the top ten. Material for sequencing was peripheral blood. The source of these receptors is a man older than 75 with acute or convalescent COVID-19.

This clone was picked up a small number of times. J is TRBJ1-2 and V is TRBV12-3 or TRBV12-4, with 8 bases that match TRBD1. The CDR3 totals 12 residues. With V trimmed by 8 bases and J by 2 bases, 1 base remained unmatched. The CDR3 loop is CASGQGNYGYTF. For the CDR3, the DNA is TGTGCCAGCGGACAGGGAAACTATGGCTACACCTTC.

The chain is built from TRBV15 and TRBJ2-3; TRBD2 matches 7 bases. V shed 1 base, J shed 2 bases, and the junction held 3 bases outside the gene matches. Per the germline V gene, CDR1 is LNHNV and CDR2 is YYDKDF (reference sequence). The CDR3 extends over 15 amino acids. The CDR3 bases are TGTGCCACCAGCAGAGGGGGACTACTCACAGATACGCAGTATTTT. This translates into CATSRGGLLTDTQYF. The full variable domain, its missing parts supplied by reference TRBV15 and TRBJ2-3, is DAMVIQNPRYQVTQFGKPVTLSCSQTLNHNVMYWYQQKSSQAPKLLFHYYDKDFNNEADTPDNFQSRRPNTSFCFLDIRSPGLGDTAMYLCATSRGGLLTDTQYFGPGTRLTVL.

V is TRBV27 and J is TRBJ2-7, with a weak D call TRBD2 (5 bases). V lost 3 bases and J 6 bases, leaving 6 bases between the germline ends. CDR3 size: 11 residues. CDR1 is MNHEY, CDR2 SMNVEV, per germline (reference sequence). The DNA of the CDR3 is TGTGCCAGCAGTTTGGCGGGCGAGCAGTACGTC. It yields the protein CASSLAGEQYV.

This clone was recorded a few times. This sequence joins TRBV4-3 and TRBJ1-6; the match to TRBD1 covers 9 bases. V trimming: 5 bases; J trimming: 7 bases; junction bases outside the gene matches: 6. This CDR3 has 15 residues. Germline V gene sequence: CDR1 LGHNA, CDR2 YSLEER. The CDR3 sequence: CASSTLDRGNSPLHF. As DNA, the CDR3 is TGCGCCAGCAGCACCCTGGACAGGGGAAATTCACCCCTCCACTTT.

The genes are TRBV29-1 and TRBJ1-2; 7 bases fit TRBD1. The CDR3 totals 12 residues. Germline CDR1 and CDR2: SQVTM and ANQGSEA. CDR3 nucleotide sequence: TGCGGAGGACAGGAGGGGAAAGATGGCTACACCTTC. Its translation is CGGQEGKDGYTF. Full variable domain (outside the CDR3, taken from reference TRBV29-1 and TRBJ1-2): SAVISQKPSRDICQRGTSLTIQCQVDSQVTMMFWYRQQPGQSLTLIATANQGSEATYESGFVIDKFPISRPNLTFSTLTVSNMSPEDSSIYLCGGQEGKDGYTFGSGTRLTVV.